The TCR beta chain under discussion was sequenced for a study of cytomegalovirus exposure and HLA in healthy donors. The PCR ran on 60 Vbeta and 13 Jbeta primers. Profiled with immunoSEQ multiplex PCR; TCRdb holds only in-frame clones, not every one. The sample has under 300,000 clones, just over 85% seen once; the top ten hold around 4%. V was shortened by 0 bases and J by 4 bases, with 14 bases between the two germline ends. CDR1 is LGHNA, CDR2 YSLEER, per germline. The CDR3 spans 16 residues. The source material was PBMCs. The source of this sequence is a man aged 40-50 years in good health and CMV-seropositive. This chain uses TRBV4-3 with TRBJ2-3; D may be TRBD2 (5 bases). CDR3 residues: CASSQDQPKEADTQYF. CDR3 in DNA: TGCGCCAGCAGCCAAGATCAGCCCAAGGAGGCAGATACGCAGTATTTT.